Described below is a single T cell receptor (beta chain) sequence and its context. The antigen is undetermined. Sequencing used immunoSEQ multiplex PCR; TCRdb keeps in-frame clones, though not all of them. The sample consists of about 55,000 clones, 80% of them appearing once. Baseline, cycle 4 day 1, and cycle 7 day 1 were the blood sampling points. The germline V gene encodes CDR1 MNHNY and CDR2 SVGAGI (reference sequence). The V gene lost 5 bases and the J gene lost 9 bases, with 14 bases spanning the gap. This CDR3 spans 13 amino acids. These data belong to a study of OX40 agonist ivuxolimab in advanced cancers. Study-wide points: Expanded peripheral T cell antigen specificity was not determined. The authors also found low normalized T-cell clonal expansion in some nonresponders. The CD4+ and CD8+ T cells in the blood had expanded clonally by week 6 at 0.1 to 3.0 mg/kg.

Sequencing used CD4+ or CD8+ T cells sorted from blood, obtained in a trial of the OX40 agonist ivuxolimab. This sequence originates from an adult with an advanced solid tumor such as melanoma, head and neck, liver or kidney cancer. The rearrangement joins TRBV6-6 to TRBJ2-1, with D unresolved. CDR3 nucleotides: TGTGCCAGCAGTCGACGAGAACGGTTTGAGCAGTTCTTC. Amino acid sequence: CASSRRERFEQFF.